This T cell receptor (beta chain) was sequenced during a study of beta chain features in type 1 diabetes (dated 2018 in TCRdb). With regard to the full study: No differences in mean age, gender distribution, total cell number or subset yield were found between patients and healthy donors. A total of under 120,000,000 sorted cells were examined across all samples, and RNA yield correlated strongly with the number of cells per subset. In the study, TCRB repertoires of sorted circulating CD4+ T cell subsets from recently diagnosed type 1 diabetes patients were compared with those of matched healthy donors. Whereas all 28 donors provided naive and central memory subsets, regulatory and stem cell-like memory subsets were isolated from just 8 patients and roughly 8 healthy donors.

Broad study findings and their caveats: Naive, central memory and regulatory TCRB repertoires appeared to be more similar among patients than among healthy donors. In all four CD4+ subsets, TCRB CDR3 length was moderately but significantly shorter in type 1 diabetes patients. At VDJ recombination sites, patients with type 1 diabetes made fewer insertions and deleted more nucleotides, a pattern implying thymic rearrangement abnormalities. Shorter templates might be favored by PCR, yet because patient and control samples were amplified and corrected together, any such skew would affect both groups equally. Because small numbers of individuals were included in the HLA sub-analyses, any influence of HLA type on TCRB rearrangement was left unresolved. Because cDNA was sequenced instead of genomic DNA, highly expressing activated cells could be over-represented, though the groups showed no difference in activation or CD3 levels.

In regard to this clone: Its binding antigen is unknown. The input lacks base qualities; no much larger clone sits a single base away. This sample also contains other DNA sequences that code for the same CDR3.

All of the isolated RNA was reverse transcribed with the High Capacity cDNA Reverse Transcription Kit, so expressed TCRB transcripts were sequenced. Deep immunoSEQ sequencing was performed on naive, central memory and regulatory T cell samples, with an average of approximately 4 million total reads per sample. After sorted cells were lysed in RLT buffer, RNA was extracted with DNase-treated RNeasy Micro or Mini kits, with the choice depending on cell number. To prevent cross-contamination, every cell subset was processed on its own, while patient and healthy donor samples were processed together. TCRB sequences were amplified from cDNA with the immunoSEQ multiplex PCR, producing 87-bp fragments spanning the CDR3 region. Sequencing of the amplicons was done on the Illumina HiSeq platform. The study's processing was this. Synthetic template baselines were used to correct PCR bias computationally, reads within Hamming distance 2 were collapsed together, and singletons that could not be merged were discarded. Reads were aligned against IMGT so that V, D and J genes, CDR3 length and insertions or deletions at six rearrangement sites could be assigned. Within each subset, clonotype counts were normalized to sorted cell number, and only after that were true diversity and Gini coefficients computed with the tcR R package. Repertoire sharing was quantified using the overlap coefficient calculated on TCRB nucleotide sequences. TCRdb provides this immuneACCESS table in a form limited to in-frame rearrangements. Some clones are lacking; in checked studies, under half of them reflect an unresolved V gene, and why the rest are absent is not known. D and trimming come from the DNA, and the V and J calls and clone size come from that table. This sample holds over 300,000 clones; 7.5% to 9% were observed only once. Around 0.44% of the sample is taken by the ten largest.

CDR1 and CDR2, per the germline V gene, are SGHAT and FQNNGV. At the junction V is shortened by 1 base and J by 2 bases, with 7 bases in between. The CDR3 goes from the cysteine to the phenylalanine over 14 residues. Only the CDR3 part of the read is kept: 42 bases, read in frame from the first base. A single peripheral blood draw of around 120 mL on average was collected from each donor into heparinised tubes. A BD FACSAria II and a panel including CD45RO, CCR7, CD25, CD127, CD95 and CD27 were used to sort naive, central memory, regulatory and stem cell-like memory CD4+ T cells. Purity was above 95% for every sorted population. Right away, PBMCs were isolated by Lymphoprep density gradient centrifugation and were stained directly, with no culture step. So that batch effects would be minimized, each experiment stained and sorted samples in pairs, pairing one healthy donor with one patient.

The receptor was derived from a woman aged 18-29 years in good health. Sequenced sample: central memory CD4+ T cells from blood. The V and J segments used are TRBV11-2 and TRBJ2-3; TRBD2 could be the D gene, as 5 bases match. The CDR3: CASSLAGNTDTQYF. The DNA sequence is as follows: TGTGCCAGCAGCTTAGCGGGAAACACAGATACGCAGTATTTT.